Described below is a single T cell receptor beta chain sequence and its context. The antigen is unknown. Measured with immunoSEQ multiplex PCR; TCRdb has only the in-frame clones, and not every one. The sample shows around 120,000 clones, just under 95% of them seen only once. These data come from a study of graft-versus-host responses after intestinal transplantation. Losses at the gene ends were 3 bases for V and 1 base for J; bases not matched to a gene: 2. The CDR3 covers 17 residues. Germline CDR1 and CDR2: SGHRS and YFSETQ. The specimen was unstimulated CD4+ T cells sorted from spleen or lymph node cells, collected before intestinal transplant. This TCR was recovered from a human donor who received an intestinal transplant. The chain combines TRBV5-1 with TRBJ2-2, with 14 bases identical to TRBD2. The CDR3 here is CASSSGTSGRNTGELFF. Written as DNA, the CDR3 is TGCGCCAGCAGCTCGGGGACTAGCGGGAGGAACACCGGGGAGCTGTTTTTT.